This T cell receptor (beta chain) is drawn from a study of T cell changes during pregnancy in multiple sclerosis. This clone has just one count. The data were produced by immunoSEQ multiplex PCR, yet TCRdb's version contains in-frame clones alone and is incomplete. The sample shows about 80,000 clones, just over 90% of them seen only once. The specimen comprised peripheral blood, sampled before pregnancy. The source of this sequence is a female donor with multiple sclerosis, enrolled in a pregnancy study.

The CDR3 is CASSLGVIRNTGELFF. The CDR3 coding sequence is TGCGCCAGCAGCTTAGGGGTCATCCGGAACACCGGGGAGCTGTTTTTT. The chain uses TRBV5-1 and TRBJ2-2; D is perhaps TRBD1 (5 bases). The CDR3 is 16 residues long. Germline values: CDR1 SGHRS, CDR2 YFSETQ. The V end was cut by 2 bases, the J end by 1 base, with 12 bases between.